The rows below give T cell receptor beta chains drawn from one sample of a study of T cell responses to AZD1222 COVID-19 vaccine. TCRdb keeps only in-frame clones here, not all; method: immunoSEQ multiplex PCR. The sample contains around 69,000 clones, roughly 84% of which appear only once. Sequencing was performed on peripheral blood, taken on day 0 of AZD1222 vaccination. Receptor source: an adult in good health. Both conserved end residues are part of each CDR3. D genes are given only for firm matches. Not every row has a clone size; where given, it reads once, few, many or a size class.

v_call: TRBV5-1; j_call: TRBJ2-5; d_call: TRBD1; clone_size: -; cdr3_nt: TGCGCCAGCAGCCCACAGGGGAAAGGGGAGACCCAGTACTTC; cdr3_aa: CASSPQGKGETQYF
v_call: TRBV7-9; j_call: TRBJ1-3; d_call: TRBD1; clone_size: -; cdr3_nt: TGTGCCAGCAGCCTCGGGACAGATCCAAGCCGCATATATTTT; cdr3_aa: CASSLGTDPSRIYF
v_call: TRBV11-2; j_call: TRBJ1-2; d_call: -; clone_size: -; cdr3_nt: TGTGCCAGCAGCTACCGGACGGATGGCTACACCTTC; cdr3_aa: CASSYRTDGYTF
v_call: TRBV10-2; j_call: TRBJ1-1; d_call: -; clone_size: -; cdr3_nt: TGCGCCAGCTCCCTTATGAACACTGAAGCTTTCTTT; cdr3_aa: CASSLMNTEAFF
v_call: TRBV6-5; j_call: TRBJ2-2; d_call: -; clone_size: -; cdr3_nt: TGTGCCAGCAAGAGCACTGGAGCCGGGGAGCTGTTTTTT; cdr3_aa: CASKSTGAGELFF
v_call: TRBV9; j_call: TRBJ1-1; d_call: -; clone_size: once; cdr3_nt: TGTGCCAGCAGCGTAGAGGGGGTAGCATCCACTGAAGCTTTCTTT; cdr3_aa: CASSVEGVASTEAFF
v_call: TRBV3-1/TRBV3-2; j_call: TRBJ1-2; d_call: -; clone_size: -; cdr3_nt: TGTGCCAGCAGCCAAGAGGAAGGGAGTTTTAACTATGGCTACACCTTC; cdr3_aa: CASSQEEGSFNYGYTF
v_call: TRBV2; j_call: TRBJ2-1; d_call: TRBD2; clone_size: -; cdr3_nt: TGTGCCAGCAGCAGACTAGCGGGATACAATGAGCAGTTCTTC; cdr3_aa: CASSRLAGYNEQFF
v_call: TRBV30; j_call: TRBJ2-3; d_call: -; clone_size: -; cdr3_nt: TGTGCCTGGAGTAAAGGAGGCCCCGGAACGTATTTT; cdr3_aa: CAWSKGGPGTYF
v_call: TRBV7-9; j_call: TRBJ1-6; d_call: TRBD1; clone_size: -; cdr3_nt: TGTGCCAGCAGCCTAAGGACAGGGGATGTATCACCCCTCCACTTT; cdr3_aa: CASSLRTGDVSPLHF
v_call: TRBV3-1/TRBV3-2; j_call: TRBJ2-7; d_call: -; clone_size: -; cdr3_nt: TGTGCCAGCAGCCAGTCGACGACCTCCTACGAGCAGTACTTC; cdr3_aa: CASSQSTTSYEQYF